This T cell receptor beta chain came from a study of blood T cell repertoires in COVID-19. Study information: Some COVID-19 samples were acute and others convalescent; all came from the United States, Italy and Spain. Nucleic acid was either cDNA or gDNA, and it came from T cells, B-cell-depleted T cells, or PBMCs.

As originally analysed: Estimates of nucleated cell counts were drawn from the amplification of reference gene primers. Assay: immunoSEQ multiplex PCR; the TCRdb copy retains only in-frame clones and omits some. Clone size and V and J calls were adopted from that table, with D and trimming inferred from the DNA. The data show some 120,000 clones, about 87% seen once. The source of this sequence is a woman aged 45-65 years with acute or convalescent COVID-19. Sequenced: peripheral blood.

CDR3 DNA: TGTGCCAGCAGCTGGTCTAGCGGGGGGGGCAATGAGCAGTTCTTC. It translates to CASSWSSGGGNEQFF. This chain uses TRBV11-2 with TRBJ2-1, with TRBD2 identical over 12 bases. Germline V lookup: CDR1 SGHAT, CDR2 FQNNGV. The CDR3 has 15 residues. After removal of 4 bases from V and 6 bases from J, the junction contained 4 bases not matched to a gene. Together with reference TRBV11-2 and TRBJ2-1, the CDR3 gives the full variable domain: EAGVAQSPRYKIIEKRQSVAFWCNPISGHATLYWYQQILGQGPKLLIQFQNNGVVDDSQLPKDRFSAERLKGVDSTLKIQPAKLEDSAVYLCASSWSSGGGNEQFFGPGTRLTVL.